Sequencing of this TCR beta chain was carried out in a study of OX40 agonist ivuxolimab in advanced cancers. Some clones are missing from TCRdb's copy, which holds only in-frame ones; the method was immunoSEQ multiplex PCR. The sample records roughly 97,000 clones, roughly 90% being singletons. Germline assignment: CDR1 MDHEN and CDR2 SYDVKM. CDR3 size: 15 residues. V dropped 0 bases and J dropped 1 base, with 9 bases sitting between them. Material: CD4+ or CD8+ T cells sorted from blood, obtained in a trial of the OX40 agonist ivuxolimab. This TCR was sampled from an adult with an advanced solid tumor such as melanoma, head and neck, liver or kidney cancer. The chain has TRBV28 and TRBJ1-1; D call uncertain. The CDR3 region is CASSLWGQENTEAFF. The CDR3 coding sequence is TGTGCCAGCAGTTTATGGGGTCAGGAGAACACTGAAGCTTTCTTT.